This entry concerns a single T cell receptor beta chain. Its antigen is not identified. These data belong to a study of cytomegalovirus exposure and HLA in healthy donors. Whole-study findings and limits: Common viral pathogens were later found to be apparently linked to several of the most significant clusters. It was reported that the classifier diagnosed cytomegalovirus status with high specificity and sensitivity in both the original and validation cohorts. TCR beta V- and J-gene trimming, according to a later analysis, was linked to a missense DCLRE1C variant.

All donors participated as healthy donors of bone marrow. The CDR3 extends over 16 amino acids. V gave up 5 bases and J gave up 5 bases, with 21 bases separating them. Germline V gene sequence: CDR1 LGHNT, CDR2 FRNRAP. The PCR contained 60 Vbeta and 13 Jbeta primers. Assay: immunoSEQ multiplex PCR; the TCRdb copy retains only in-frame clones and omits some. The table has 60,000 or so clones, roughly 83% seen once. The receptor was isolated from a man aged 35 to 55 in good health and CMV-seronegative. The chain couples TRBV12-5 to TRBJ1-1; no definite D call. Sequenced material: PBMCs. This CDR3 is CASGTILGPGETEAFF. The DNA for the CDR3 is TGTGCTAGTGGTACAATCCTCGGGCCGGGAGAGACTGAAGCTTTCTTT. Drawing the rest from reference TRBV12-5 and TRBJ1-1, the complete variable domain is DARVTQTPRHKVTEMGQEVTMRCQPILGHNTVFWYRQTMMQGLELLAYFRNRAPLDDSGMPKDRFSAEMPDATLATLKIQPSEPRDSAVYFCASGTILGPGETEAFFGQGTRLTVV.